The entry below gives a single T cell receptor beta chain sequence along with its context. Original processing methods: Estimation of nucleated cell counts was performed using reference gene primer amplification. Data came from immunoSEQ multiplex PCR; TCRdb stores just in-frame clones and leaves some out. V, J and clone size derive from that table, while D and trimming were established from the DNA sequence. The profile shows 170,000 or so clones, less than 90% of them singletons. The trim removed 6 bases at V and 7 bases at J, leaving 13 bases unmatched. The CDR3 runs to 15 residues. Germline V gene data show CDR1 as MDHEN and CDR2 as SYDVKM. Participants were aged about 18 to 100 years, lived in 24 US areas, and enrolled virtually. Before being deemed recovered, Cohort 3 donors had two negative PCRs, clearance, or symptom resolution. This specimen belongs to a study of blood T cell repertoires in COVID-19. Across the study: Collection of acute and convalescent COVID-19 samples took place in the United States, Italy and Spain.

The V gene is TRBV28, the J gene TRBJ2-5; TRBD2 matches 8 bases. This sequence was found in a woman between 50 and 59 years old who had recovered from COVID-19. Sequencing used PBMCs or T cells enriched from blood (not recorded which). The CDR3 DNA follows: TGTGCCAGCAGAGCCCGGGGGTACGCGGGGGGGACCCAGTACTTC. Translating it yields CASRARGYAGGTQYF.